The T cell receptor (beta chain) described here comes from a study of blood T cell repertoires in COVID-19 (dated by TCRdb to the early 2020s). With regard to the full study: Samples covering the acute and convalescent phases of COVID-19 were provided by collaborators in the United States, Italy and Spain. The prospective study material was composed of cDNA or gDNA derived from T cells, B-cell-depleted T cells, or PBMCs. Subjects who had been exposed to COVID-19, were actively infected with it, or had recovered from it provided the deeply sampled blood TCRbeta repertoires that made up the dataset. The repertoires were released in a freely available public database intended as a resource for research on the immune response to SARS-CoV-2. Samples came from the ongoing ImmuneRACE study (first 160 participants) plus 1,254 subjects from 6 global collaborators. The sample metadata nearly always contained a de-identified subject ID, COVID-19 status, age in years and sex. Where available, HLA class I and class II types were obtained from metadata supplied by the sample provider rather than from assay-based typing.

The paper's findings and limits, for the study overall: The quantity of clinical and demographic metadata differed by source and by participant and was supplied without curation.

Each collaborating institution followed its own protocols to collect whole blood in K2EDTA tubes. For TCRbeta analysis, collaborator samples were shipped as frozen whole blood, as isolated PBMCs, or as DNA extracted from either sample type. TCRbeta CDR3 regions were amplified from genomic DNA by means of the immunoSEQ Assay, a bias-controlled multiplex PCR. In the paper's pipeline: Nucleated cell counts per sample were estimated from amplification of reference gene primers within the assay. Sequence reads were collapsed and filtered to measure the absolute abundance of every unique TCRbeta CDR3 rearrangement. For each sample, productive Simpson clonality was calculated as the square root of Simpson's diversity index across productive rearrangements. TCRdb holds this immuneACCESS table with in-frame rearrangements only. Some clones are missing; in checked studies, unresolved V genes explain under half, and the rest has no known cause. V, J and clone size were drawn from that table, and D and trimming were deduced from the DNA. The sample table records 100,000 to 120,000 clones; 75% to 80% of these occur just once. About a sixth of the sample goes to the ten largest clones.

CDR1 and CDR2 (MNHEY, SVGAGI) derive from the germline V gene. V gives up 4 bases and J gives up 0 bases, and the segment between their germline ends measures 6 bases. The CDR3 has 13 amino acids, counting the end cysteine and phenylalanine. Kept here is only the CDR3 DNA, which spans 39 bases and is read in frame from base 1. A note on this clone: This clone's antigen is unknown. No base quality values were provided; no much bigger clone lies one nucleotide off.

The sample taken for sequencing was peripheral blood. The receptor chain draws on TRBV6-5 and TRBJ1-2; the D segment could be TRBD1, given 5 matching bases. This TCR was recovered from a woman of 80 years or more with active or convalescent COVID-19. CDR3 region: CASSSTANYGYTF. The bases read TGTGCCAGCAGTTCGACAGCTAACTATGGCTACACCTTC.